This T cell receptor beta chain was identified in a study of T-cell reconstitution after alpha-beta-depleted transplantation in children. Whole-study results and caveats: Some patients' high day-60 TCRbeta diversity was traced to surviving recipient T cells and thymic progenitors. At the one-year point after transplant, T-cell counts and TCRbeta diversity were found to come mostly from T cells that had been newly produced. About two months after transplant, alpha-beta T cells reportedly came from several hundred expanded graft clones.

The germline CDR1 and CDR2 sequences are MGHDK and SYGVNS. Trimming shortened V by 8 bases and J by 4 bases, and 18 bases separated the two germline ends. The CDR3 is 15 amino acids. Concerning this clonotype itself: Its target is not known.

The library targeted TCRbeta and was prepared with unique molecular identifiers. TCRdb fed the PCR reads into MiXCR, producing one record per CDR3 protein. The sample includes some 130,000 distinct CDR3 sequences, roughly 10% of them seen just once. The rearrangement links TRBV25-1 to TRBJ2-4; D could derive from TRBD1 or TRBD2 (6 bases each). The sample consisted of PBMCs, mostly from graft donor cells, taken 180 days after TCRalphabeta/CD19-depleted stem cell transplant. The sequence was collected from a girl in the first two years of life who had a stem cell transplant for combined immunodeficiency, so the T cells may come from the graft donor. CDR3 coding DNA: TGTGCCAGCGGTGTACGGGGGCAGGGGAAAAACATTCAGTACTTC. Residues: CASGVRGQGKNIQYF.